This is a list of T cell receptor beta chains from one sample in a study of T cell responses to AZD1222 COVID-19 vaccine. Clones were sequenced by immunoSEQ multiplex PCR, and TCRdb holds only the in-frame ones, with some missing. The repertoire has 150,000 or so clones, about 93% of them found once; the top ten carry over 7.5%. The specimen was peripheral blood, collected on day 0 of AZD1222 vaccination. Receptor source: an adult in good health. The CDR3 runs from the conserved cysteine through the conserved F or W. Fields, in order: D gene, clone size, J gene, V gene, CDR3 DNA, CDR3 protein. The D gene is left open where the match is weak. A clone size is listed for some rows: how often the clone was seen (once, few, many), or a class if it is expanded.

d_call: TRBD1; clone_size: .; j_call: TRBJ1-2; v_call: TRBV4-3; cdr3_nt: TGCGCCAGCAGCCAGGGACAGGGGGAAGTCTATGGCTACACCTTC; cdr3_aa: CASSQGQGEVYGYTF
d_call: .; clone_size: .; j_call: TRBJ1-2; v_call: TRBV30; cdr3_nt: TGTGCCTTCAAGAACTATGGCTACACCTTC; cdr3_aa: CAFKNYGYTF
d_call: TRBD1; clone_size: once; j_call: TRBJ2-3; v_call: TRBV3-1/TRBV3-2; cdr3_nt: TGTGCCAGCAGCCAAGTTCGAGGGGGCCCCACAGATACGCAGTATTTT; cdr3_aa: CASSQVRGGPTDTQYF
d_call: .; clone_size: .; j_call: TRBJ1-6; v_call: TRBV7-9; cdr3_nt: TGTGCCAGCAACCAAGGGGAGAGCTCCTATAATTCACCCCTCCACTTT; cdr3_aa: CASNQGESSYNSPLHF
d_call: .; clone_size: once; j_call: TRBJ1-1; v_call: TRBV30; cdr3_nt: TGTGCCTGGGGAGACGGGAACACTGAAGCTTTCTTT; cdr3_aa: CAWGDGNTEAFF
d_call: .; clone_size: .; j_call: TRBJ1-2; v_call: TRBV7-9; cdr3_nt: TGTGCCAGCAGCCGCGAGGGTGGCTACACCTTC; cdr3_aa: CASSREGGYTF
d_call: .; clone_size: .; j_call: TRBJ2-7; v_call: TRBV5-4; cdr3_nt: TGTGCCAGCAGCCGGACTGCAGGAGCAGGGCGGTACGAGCAGTACTTC; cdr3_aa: CASSRTAGAGRYEQYF
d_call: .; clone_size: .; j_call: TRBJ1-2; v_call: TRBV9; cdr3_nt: TGTGCCAGCAGCCAGCGCGGGCAGAACTCTAACTATGGCTACACCTTC; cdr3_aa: CASSQRGQNSNYGYTF
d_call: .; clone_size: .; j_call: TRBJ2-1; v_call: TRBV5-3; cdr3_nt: TGTGCCAGAAGCGTGAGGACTTGGAATGAGCAGTTCTTC; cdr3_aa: CARSVRTWNEQFF
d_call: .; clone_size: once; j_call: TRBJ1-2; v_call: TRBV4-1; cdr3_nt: TGCGCCAGCAGCCAACGGGACGGCTATGGCTACACCTTC; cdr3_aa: CASSQRDGYGYTF
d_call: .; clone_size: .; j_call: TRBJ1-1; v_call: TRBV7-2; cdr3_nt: TGTGCCAGCAGTCCCCAGGGGCCGAACACTGAAGCTTTCTTT; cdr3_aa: CASSPQGPNTEAFF
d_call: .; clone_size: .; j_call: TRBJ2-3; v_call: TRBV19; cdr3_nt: TGTGCCAGTAGTATAGATCCTATCGGGGGGCTAGGCACAGATACGCAGTATTTT; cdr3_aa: CASSIDPIGGLGTDTQYF
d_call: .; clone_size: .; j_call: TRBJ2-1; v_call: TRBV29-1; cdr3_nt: TGCAGCGTTGTAGGCGGGGAAACCTACAATGAGCAGTTCTTC; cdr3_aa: CSVVGGETYNEQFF
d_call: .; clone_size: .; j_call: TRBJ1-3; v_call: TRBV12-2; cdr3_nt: TGTGCAAGTCCGCCCCCGACAGGGAACTCTGGAAACACCATATATTTT; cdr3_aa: CASPPPTGNSGNTIYF
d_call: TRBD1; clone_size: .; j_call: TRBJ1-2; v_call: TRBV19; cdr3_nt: TGTGCCAGTAGTATAGGCGGGACAGGGAACGGCTACACCTTC; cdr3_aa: CASSIGGTGNGYTF
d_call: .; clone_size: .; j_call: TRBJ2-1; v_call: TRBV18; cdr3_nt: TGTGCCAGCTCTCGACAGAGGGAGCAGTTCTTC; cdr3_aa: CASSRQREQFF
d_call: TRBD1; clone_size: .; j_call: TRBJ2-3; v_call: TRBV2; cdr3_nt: TGTGCCAGCTCCCAGGACAGGGGCGACTGGGGAGATACGCAGTATTTT; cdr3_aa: CASSQDRGDWGDTQYF
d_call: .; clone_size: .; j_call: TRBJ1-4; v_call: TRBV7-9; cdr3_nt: TGTGCCAGCAGCTCCCGGGGAGAAAAACTGTTTTTT; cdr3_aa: CASSSRGEKLFF
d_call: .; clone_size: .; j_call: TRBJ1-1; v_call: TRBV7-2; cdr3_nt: TGTGCCAGCACCCTAGCCCCAGGGAGCACCCTTGAAGCTTTCTTT; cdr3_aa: CASTLAPGSTLEAFF
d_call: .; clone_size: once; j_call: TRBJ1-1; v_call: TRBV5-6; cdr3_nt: TGTGCCAGCAGCTCGGTCTCCCGACAGCTGAACACTGAAGCTTTCTTT; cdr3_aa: CASSSVSRQLNTEAFF
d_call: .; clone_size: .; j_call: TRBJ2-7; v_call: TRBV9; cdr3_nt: TGTGCCAGCAGCGTAGGTTCGGGGGGCAGCTCCTACGAGCAGTACTTC; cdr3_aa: CASSVGSGGSSYEQYF
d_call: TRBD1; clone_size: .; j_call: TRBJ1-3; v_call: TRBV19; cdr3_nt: TGTGCCAGTACCGCGGACAGGGTCGGAAACACCATATATTTT; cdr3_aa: CASTADRVGNTIYF
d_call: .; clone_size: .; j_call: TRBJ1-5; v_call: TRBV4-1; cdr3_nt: TGCGCCAGCAGCCAAGCTGGGGGGAATCAGCCCCAGCATTTT; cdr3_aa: CASSQAGGNQPQHF
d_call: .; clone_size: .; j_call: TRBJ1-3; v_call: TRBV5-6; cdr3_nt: TGTGCCAGCAGCTTGTATCTGCCTTACTCTGGAAACACCATATATTTT; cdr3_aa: CASSLYLPYSGNTIYF
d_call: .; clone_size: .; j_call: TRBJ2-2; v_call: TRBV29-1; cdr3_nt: TGCAGCGTTGGCTTCCTAAGCGAGTCCACCGGGGAGCTGTTTTTT; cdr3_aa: CSVGFLSESTGELFF
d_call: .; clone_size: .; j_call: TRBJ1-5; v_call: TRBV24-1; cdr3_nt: TGTGCCACCAGTGACTTTGCTCAGCCCCAGCATTTT; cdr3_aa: CATSDFAQPQHF
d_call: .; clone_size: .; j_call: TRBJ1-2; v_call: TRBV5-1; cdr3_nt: TGCGCCAGCAGCTTGGAAGCAGGCCTCTATGGCTACACCTTC; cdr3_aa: CASSLEAGLYGYTF
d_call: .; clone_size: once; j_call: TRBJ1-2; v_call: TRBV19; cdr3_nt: TGTGCCAGTAGTATACTTGGCAGCTATGGCTACACCTTC; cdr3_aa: CASSILGSYGYTF
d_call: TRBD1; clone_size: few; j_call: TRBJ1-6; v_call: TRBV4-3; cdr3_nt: TGCGCCAGCAGCCTCGGACAGGGTAATTCACCCCTCCACTTT; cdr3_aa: CASSLGQGNSPLHF
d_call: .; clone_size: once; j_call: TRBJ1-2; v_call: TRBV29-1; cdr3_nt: TGCAGCGTTGGAGTCAGCTTCTATGGCTACACCTTC; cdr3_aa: CSVGVSFYGYTF
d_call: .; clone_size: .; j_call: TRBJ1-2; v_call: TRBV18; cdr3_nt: TGTGCCAGCTCACCGGAGGAGAGCTATGGCTACACCTTC; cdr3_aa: CASSPEESYGYTF
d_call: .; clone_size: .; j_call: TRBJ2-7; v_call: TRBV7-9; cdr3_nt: TGTGCCAGCAGCTTAGAGGAGAACGAGCAGTACTTC; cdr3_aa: CASSLEENEQYF
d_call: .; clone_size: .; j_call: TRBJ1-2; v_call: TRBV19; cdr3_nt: TGTGCCAGTAGTATTGTGTCCACTGGGGGCGTTCGGGGCTACACCTTC; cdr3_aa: CASSIVSTGGVRGYTF
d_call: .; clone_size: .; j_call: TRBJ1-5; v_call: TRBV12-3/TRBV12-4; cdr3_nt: TGTGCCAGCAGCCCCGAATCCAATCAGCCCCAGCATTTT; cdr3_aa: CASSPESNQPQHF
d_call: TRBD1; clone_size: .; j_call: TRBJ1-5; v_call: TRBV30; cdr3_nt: TGTGCCTGGAGCAGGGACAGGGGACAGCCCCAGCATTTT; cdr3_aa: CAWSRDRGQPQHF
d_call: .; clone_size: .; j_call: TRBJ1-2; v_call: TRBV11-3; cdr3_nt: TGTGCCAGCAGTTTCAGGGAAGACTATGGCTACACCTTC; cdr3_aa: CASSFREDYGYTF
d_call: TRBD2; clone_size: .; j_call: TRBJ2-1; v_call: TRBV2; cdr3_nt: TGTGCCAGCAGTGAAGCGCTTTGGCGGGGGGGCCGGGACAATGAGCAGTTCTTC; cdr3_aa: CASSEALWRGGRDNEQFF
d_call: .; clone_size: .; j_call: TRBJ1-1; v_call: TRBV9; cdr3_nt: TGTGCCAGCAGCCCAGGGACCCCCCCTGAAGCTTTCTTT; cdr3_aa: CASSPGTPPEAFF
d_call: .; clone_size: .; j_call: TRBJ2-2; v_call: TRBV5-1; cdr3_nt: TGCGCCAGCAGCTGGAGTAACACCGGGGAGCTGTTTTTT; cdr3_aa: CASSWSNTGELFF
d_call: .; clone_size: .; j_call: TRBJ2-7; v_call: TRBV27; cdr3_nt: TGTGCCAGCAGACAACAGGGCTACGAGCAGTACTTC; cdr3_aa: CASRQQGYEQYF
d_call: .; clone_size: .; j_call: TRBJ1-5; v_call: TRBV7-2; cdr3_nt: TGTGCCAGCAGCTTAGTCCCCAATAGCAATCAGCCCCAGCATTTT; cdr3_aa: CASSLVPNSNQPQHF
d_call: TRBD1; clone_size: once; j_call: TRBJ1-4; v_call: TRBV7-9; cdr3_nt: TGTGCCAGCGAGAAGGGACAGGGGAACGAAAAACTGTTTTTT; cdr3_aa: CASEKGQGNEKLFF
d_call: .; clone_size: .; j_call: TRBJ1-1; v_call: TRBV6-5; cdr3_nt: TGTGCCAGCAGTTACGGTGGGGCGCTTGAAGCTTTCTTT; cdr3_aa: CASSYGGALEAFF
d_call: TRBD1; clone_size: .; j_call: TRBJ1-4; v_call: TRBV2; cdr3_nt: TGTGCCAGCAGTGGGGGACAGGGCCCGGAAAAACTGTTTTTT; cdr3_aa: CASSGGQGPEKLFF
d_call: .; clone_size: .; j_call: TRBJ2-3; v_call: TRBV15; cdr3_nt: TGTGCCACCAGCAGGGAAACGGGTAGAACTAGCACAGATACGCAGTATTTT; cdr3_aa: CATSRETGRTSTDTQYF
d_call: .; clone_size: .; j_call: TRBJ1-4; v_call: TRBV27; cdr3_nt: TGTGCCAGCAGTTCGCCGGGGCTTGGCGAAAAACTGTTTTTT; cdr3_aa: CASSSPGLGEKLFF
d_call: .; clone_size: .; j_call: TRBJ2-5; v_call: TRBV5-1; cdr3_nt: TGCGCCAGCAGCTCGGGCGGGGGACAGCAAGAGACCCAGTACTTC; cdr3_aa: CASSSGGGQQETQYF
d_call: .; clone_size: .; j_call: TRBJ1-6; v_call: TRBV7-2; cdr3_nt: TGTGCCAGCAGGCGATCGGCCTATAATTCACCCCTCCACTTT; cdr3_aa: CASRRSAYNSPLHF
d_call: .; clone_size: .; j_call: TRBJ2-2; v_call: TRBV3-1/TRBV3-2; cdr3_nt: TGTGCCTTCGGATCCCGTACCGGGGAGCTGTTTTTT; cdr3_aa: CAFGSRTGELFF